Described below is a single T cell receptor (beta chain) sequence and its context. The data belong to a study of OX40 agonist ivuxolimab in advanced cancers. TCRdb keeps only in-frame clones here, not all; method: immunoSEQ multiplex PCR. This sample has 20,000 or so clones, with roughly 78% found just once. V lost 0 bases and J 3 bases, leaving 2 bases between the germline ends. Germline V gene lookup returns CDR1 SGDLS and CDR2 YYNGEE. The CDR3 consists of 12 residues. The rearrangement joins TRBV9 to TRBJ2-3; D uncertain. The sequence was collected from an adult with an advanced solid tumor such as melanoma, head and neck, liver or kidney cancer. Material: CD4+ or CD8+ T cells sorted from blood, obtained in a trial of the OX40 agonist ivuxolimab. The CDR3 reads CASSVGTDTQYF. The CDR3 bases are TGTGCCAGCAGCGTAGGTACAGATACGCAGTATTTT.